Reported below is one TCR beta chain. As yet, its antigen is unknown. This sample is drawn from a study of cytomegalovirus exposure and HLA in healthy donors. Overall study results and limits: Later analysis identified 16,951 TCR beta sequences associated with HLA alleles, using a false discovery rate threshold of 0.05. A link between a missense DCLRE1C variant and TCR beta V- and J-gene trimming emerged from a later analysis.

This CDR3 spans 16 amino acids. The germline CDR1 and CDR2 sequences are LNHDA and SQIVND (reference sequence). The ends were cut back, 6 bases at V and 3 bases at J, with 20 bases in the middle. Primers for the PCR totalled 60 Vbeta and 13 Jbeta. TCRdb's copy holds only in-frame clones and misses some; the assay was immunoSEQ multiplex PCR. The data hold 150,000 or so clones, with around 82% observed a single time. This sequence was found in a boy aged 2 to 10 in good health and CMV-seronegative. The chain carries TRBV19 and TRBJ1-1; unclear D gene. The sample consisted of PBMCs. CDR3 DNA sequence: TGTGCCAGTAGCCCCTCGGGGTTCGCCGGAGACACTGAAGCTTTCTTT. As protein: CASSPSGFAGDTEAFF.